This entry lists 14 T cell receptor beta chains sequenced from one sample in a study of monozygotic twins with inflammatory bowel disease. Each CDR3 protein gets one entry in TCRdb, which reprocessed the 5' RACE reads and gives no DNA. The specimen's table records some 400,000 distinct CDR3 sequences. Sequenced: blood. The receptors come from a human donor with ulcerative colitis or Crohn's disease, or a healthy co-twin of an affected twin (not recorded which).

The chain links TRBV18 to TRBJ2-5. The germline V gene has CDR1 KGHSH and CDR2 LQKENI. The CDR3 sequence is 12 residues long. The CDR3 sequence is CASSPSLETQYF.

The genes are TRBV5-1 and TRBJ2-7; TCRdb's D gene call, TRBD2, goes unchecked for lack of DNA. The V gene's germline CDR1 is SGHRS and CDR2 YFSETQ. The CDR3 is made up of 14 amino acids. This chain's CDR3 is CASRGAGGPYEQYF.

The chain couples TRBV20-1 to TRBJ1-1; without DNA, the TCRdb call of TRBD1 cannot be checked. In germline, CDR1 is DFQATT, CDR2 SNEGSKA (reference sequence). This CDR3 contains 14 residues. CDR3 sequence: CSAASGRGHTEAFF.

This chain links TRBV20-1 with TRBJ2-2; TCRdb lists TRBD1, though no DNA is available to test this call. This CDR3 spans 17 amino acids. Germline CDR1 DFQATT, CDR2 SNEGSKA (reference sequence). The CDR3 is CSARGFRDRANTGELFF.

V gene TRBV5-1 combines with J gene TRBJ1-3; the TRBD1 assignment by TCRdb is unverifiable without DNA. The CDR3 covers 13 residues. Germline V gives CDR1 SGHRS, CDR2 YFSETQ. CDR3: CASSYDRGDTIYF.

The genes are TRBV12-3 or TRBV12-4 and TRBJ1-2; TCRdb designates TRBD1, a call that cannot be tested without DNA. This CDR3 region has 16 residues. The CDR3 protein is CASSRDRGRVNYGYTF.

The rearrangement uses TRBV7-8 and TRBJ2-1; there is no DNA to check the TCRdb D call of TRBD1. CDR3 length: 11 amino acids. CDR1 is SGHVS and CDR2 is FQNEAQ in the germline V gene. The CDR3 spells CASSLSGGAFF.

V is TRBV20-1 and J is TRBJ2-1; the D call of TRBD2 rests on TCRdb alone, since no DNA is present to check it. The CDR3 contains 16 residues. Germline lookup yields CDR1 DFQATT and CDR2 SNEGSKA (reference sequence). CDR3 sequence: CSARGVAGPLYNEQFF.

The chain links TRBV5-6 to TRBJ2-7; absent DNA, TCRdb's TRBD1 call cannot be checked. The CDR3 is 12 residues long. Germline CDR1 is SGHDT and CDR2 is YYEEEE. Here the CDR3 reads CASSSQGNEQYF.

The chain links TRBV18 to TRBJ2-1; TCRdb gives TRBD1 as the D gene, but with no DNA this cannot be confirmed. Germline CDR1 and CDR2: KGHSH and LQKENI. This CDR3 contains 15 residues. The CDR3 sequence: CASSPGGPSYNEQFF.

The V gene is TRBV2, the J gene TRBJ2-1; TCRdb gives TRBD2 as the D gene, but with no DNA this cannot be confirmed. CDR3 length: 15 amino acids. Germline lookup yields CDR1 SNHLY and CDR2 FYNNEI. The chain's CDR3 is CASRGVGLGDNEQFF.

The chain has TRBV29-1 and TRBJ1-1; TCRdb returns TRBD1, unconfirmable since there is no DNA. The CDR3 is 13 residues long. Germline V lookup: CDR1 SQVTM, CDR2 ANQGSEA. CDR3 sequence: CSVARTGNTEAFF.

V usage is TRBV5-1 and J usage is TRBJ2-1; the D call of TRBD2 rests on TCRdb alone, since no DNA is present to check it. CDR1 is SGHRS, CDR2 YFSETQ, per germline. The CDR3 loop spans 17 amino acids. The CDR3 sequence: CASSLSSSAGGPQEQFF.

The CDR3 spells CASGDEGNQPQHF. The rearrangement joins TRBV7-9 to TRBJ1-5. Germline CDR1 reads SEHNR; CDR2 reads FQNEAQ (reference sequence). This CDR3 comprises 13 residues.